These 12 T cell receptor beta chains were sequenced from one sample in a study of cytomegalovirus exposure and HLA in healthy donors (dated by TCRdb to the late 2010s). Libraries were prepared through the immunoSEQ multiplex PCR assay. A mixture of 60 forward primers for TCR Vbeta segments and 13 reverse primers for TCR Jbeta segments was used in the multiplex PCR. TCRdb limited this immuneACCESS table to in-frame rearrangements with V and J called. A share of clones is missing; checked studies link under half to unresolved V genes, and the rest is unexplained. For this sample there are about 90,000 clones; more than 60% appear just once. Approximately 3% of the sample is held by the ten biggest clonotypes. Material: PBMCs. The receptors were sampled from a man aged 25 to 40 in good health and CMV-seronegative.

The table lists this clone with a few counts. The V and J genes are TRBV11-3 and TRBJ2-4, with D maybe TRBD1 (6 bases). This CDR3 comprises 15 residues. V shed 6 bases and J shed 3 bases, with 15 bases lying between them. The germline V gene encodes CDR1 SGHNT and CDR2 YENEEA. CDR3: CASSLTGLGKNIQYF. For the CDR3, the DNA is TGTGCCAGCAGTCTAACAGGGTTGGGCAAAAACATTCAGTACTTC.

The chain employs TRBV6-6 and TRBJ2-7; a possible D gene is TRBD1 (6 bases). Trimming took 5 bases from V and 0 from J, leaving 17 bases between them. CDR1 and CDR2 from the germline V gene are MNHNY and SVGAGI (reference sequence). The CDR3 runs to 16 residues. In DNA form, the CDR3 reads TGTGCCAGCAGTACGTACGAACAGGGAAACTCCTACGAGCAGTACTTC. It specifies CASSTYEQGNSYEQYF.

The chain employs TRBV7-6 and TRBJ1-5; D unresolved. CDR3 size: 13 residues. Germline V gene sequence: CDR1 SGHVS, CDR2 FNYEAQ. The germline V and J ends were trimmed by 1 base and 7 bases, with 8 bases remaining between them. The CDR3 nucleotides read TGTGCCAGCAGCTTAGATCGGGTGCAGCCCCAGCATTTT. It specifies CASSLDRVQPQHF.

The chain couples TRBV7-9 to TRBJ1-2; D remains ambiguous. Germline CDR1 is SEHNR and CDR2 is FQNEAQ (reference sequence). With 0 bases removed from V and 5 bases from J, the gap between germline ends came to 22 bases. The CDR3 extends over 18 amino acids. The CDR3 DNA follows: TGTGCCAGCAGCTTAGCGGGCCGGGAAATACTAAATCGATATGGCTACACCTTC. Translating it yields CASSLAGREILNRYGYTF.

The CDR3 DNA sequence: TGTGCCAGCAGAAGGAACAGGGAGAACACTGAAGCTTTCTTT. Its translation: CASRRNRENTEAFF. The rearrangement links TRBV2 to TRBJ1-1; tentatively, D is TRBD1 (6 bases). The CDR3 has 14 amino acids. Germline-derived CDR1 and CDR2 are SNHLY and FYNNEI. V lost 6 bases, J lost 1 base, and 12 bases lay in between.

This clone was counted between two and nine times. The CDR3 loop reads CASSFRPGTYNEQFF. The CDR3 nucleotides read TGCGCCAGCAGCTTCCGGCCAGGGACCTACAATGAGCAGTTCTTC. V gene TRBV5-1 combines with J gene TRBJ2-1; weak D call: TRBD1 (5 bases). Trimming cost V 2 bases and J 2 bases, with 11 bases left between them. The V gene's germline CDR1 is SGHRS and CDR2 YFSETQ. CDR3 length equals 15 residues.

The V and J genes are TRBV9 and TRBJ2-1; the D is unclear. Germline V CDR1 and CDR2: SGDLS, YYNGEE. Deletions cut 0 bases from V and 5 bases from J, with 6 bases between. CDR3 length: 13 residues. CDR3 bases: TGTGCCAGCAGCGTAGGCAGAAACAATGAGCAGTTCTTC. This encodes CASSVGRNNEQFF.

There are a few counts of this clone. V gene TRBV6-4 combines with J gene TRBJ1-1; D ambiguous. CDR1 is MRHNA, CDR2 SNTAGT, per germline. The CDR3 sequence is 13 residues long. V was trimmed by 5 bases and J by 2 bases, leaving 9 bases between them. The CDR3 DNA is TGTGCCAGCAGTCGAGAAATCAACACTGAAGCTTTCTTT. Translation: CASSREINTEAFF.

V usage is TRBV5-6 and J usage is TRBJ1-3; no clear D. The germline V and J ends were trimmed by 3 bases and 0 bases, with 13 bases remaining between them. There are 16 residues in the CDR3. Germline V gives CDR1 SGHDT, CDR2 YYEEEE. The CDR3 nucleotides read TGTGCCAGCAGCTGGGATGGTGGGAGCTCTGGAAACACCATATATTTT. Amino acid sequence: CASSWDGGSSGNTIYF.

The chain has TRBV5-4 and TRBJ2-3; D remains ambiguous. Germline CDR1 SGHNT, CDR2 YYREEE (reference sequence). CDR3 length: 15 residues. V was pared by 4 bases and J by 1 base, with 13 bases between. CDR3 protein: CASSENSYRTDTQYF. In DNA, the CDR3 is TGTGCCAGCAGCGAAAACAGCTACCGCACAGATACGCAGTATTTT.

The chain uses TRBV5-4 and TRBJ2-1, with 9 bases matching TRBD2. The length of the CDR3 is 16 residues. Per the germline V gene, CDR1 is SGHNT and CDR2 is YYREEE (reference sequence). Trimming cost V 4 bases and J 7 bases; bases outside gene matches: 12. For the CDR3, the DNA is TGTGCCAGCAGCGGAGGAGCGGGGGGAGGAGGGAATGAGCAGTTCTTC. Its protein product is CASSGGAGGGGNEQFF.

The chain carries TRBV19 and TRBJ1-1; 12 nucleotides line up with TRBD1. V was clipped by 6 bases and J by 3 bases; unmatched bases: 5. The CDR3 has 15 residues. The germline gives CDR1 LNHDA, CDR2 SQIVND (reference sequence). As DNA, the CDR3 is TGTGCCAGTAGGGCGGGACAGGGGGCTCACACTGAAGCTTTCTTT. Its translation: CASRAGQGAHTEAFF.